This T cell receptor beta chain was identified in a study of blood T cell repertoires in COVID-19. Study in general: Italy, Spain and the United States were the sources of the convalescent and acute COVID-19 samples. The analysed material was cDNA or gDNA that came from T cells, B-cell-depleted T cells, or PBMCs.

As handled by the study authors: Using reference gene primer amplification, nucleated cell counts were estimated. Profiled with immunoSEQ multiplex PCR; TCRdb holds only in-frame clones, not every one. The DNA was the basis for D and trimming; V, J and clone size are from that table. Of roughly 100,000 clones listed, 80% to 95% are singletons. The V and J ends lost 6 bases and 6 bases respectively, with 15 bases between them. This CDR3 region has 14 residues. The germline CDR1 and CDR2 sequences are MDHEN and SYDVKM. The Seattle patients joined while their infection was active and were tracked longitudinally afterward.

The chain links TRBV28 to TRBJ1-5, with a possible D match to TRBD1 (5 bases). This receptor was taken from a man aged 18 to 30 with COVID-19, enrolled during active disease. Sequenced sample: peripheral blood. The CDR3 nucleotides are TGTGCCAGCAGCCCCTCGGGGGGAGGTCAGCCCCAGCATTTT. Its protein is CASSPSGGGQPQHF.